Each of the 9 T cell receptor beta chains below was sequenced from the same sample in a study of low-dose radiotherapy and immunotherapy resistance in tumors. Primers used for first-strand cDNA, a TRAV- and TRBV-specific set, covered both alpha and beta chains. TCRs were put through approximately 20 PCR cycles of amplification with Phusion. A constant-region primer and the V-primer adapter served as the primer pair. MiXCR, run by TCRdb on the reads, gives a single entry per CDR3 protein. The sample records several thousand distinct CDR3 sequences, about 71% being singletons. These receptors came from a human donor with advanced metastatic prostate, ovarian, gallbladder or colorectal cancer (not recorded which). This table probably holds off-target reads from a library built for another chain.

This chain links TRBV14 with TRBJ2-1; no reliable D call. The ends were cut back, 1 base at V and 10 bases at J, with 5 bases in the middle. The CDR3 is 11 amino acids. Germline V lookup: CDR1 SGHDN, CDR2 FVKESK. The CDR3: CASSQVSEQFF. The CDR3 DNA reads TGTGCCAGCAGCCAAGTTTCAGAGCAGTTCTTC. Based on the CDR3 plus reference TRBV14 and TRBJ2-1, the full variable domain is EAGVTQFPSHSVIEKGQTVTLRCDPISGHDNLYWYRRVMGKEIKFLLHFVKESKQDESGMPNNRFLAERTGGTYSTLKVQPAELEDSGVYFCASSQVSEQFFGPGTRLTVL.

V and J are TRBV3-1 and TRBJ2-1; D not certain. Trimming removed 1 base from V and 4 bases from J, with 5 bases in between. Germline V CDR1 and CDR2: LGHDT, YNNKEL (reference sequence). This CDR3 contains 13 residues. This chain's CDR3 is CASSQVAYNEQFF. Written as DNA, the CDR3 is TGTGCCAGCAGCCAAGTGGCTTACAATGAGCAGTTCTTC.

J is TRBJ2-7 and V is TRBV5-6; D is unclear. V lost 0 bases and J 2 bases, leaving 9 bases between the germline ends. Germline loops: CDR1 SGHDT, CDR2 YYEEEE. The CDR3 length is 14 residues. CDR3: CASSLGAGAYEQYF. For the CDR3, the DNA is TGTGCCAGCAGCTTGGGCGCAGGAGCCTACGAGCAGTACTTC. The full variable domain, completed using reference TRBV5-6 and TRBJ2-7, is DAGVTQSPTHLIKTRGQQVTLRCSPKSGHDTVSWYQQALGQGPQFIFQYYEEEERQRGNFPDRFSGHQFPNYSSELNVNALLLGDSALYLCASSLGAGAYEQYFGPGTRLTVT.

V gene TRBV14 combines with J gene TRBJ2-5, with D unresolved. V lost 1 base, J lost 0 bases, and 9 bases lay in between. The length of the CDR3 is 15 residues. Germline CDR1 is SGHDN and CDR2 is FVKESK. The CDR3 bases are TGTGCCAGCAGCCAAGGGGAAAGGTACCAAGAGACCCAGTACTTC. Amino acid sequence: CASSQGERYQETQYF.

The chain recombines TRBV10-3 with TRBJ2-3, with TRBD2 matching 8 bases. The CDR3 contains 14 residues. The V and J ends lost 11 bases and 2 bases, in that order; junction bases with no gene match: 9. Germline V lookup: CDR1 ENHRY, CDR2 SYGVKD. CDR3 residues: CASAGGRNTDTQYF. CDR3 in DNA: TGTGCCTCGGCCGGCGGGAGGAACACAGATACGCAGTATTTT.

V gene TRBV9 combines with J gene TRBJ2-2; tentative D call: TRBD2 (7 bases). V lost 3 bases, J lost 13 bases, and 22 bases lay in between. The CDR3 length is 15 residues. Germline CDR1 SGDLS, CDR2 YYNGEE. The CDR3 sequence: CASSGRGGGQSGLFF. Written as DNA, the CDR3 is TGTGCCAGCAGCGGGAGGGGGGGGGGCCAATCGGGGCTGTTTTTT.

CDR3 amino acids: CASIPPGTGVLNTEAFF. The CDR3, as DNA: TGTGCCAGCATTCCCCCGGGAACAGGGGTACTGAACACTGAAGCTTTCTTT. This chain uses TRBV28 with TRBJ1-1, with 7 nucleotides matching TRBD1. With V trimmed by 7 bases and J by 0 bases, 14 bases remained unmatched. This CDR3 spans 17 amino acids. Germline CDR1 is MDHEN and CDR2 is SYDVKM.

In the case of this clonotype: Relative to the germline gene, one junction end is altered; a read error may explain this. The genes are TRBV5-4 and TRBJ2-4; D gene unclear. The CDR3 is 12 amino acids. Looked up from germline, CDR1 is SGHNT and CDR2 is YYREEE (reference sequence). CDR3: CASSSQTWKWAF. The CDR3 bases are TGTGCCAGCAGCTCCCAAACCTGGAAGTGGGCCTTC.

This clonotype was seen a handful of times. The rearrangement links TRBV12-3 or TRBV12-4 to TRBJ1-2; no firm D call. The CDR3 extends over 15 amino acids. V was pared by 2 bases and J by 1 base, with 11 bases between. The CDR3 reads CASSLSGRNNYGYTF. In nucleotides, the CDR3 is TGTGCCAGCAGTTTATCTGGAAGGAATAACTATGGCTACACCTTC.